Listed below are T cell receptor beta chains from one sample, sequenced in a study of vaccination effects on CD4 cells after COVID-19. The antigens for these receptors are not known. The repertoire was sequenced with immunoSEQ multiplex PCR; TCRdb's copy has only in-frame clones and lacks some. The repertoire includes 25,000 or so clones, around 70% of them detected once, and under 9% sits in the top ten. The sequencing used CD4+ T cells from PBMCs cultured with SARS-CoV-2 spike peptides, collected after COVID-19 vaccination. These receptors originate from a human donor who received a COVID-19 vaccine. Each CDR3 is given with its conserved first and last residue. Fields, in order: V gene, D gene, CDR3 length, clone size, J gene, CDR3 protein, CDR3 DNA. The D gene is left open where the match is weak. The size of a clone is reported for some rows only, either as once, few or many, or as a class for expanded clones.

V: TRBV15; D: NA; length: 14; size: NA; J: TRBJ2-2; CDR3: CATSKKGNTGELFF; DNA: TGTGCCACCAGCAAAAAAGGGAACACCGGGGAGCTGTTTTTT
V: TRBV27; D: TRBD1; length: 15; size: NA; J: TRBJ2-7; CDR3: CASSFRPTGGHEQYF; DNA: TGTGCCAGCAGTTTCCGCCCGACAGGGGGCCACGAGCAGTACTTC
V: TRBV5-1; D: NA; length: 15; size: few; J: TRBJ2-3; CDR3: CASSLSGTGTDTQYF; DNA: TGCGCCAGCAGCCTCTCCGGGACTGGCACAGATACGCAGTATTTT
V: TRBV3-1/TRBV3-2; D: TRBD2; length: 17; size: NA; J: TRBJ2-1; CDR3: CASSQDLVAGAASEQFF; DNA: TGTGCCAGCAGCCAAGATCTTGTAGCGGGGGCCGCCTCTGAGCAGTTCTTC
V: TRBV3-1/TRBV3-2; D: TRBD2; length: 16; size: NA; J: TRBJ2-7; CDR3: CASSQGPLAGSYEQYF; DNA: TGTGCCAGCAGCCAAGGGCCGCTAGCGGGATCCTACGAGCAGTACTTC
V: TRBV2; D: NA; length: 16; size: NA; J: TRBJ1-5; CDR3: CASSDLPTYSNQPQHF; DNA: TGTGCCAGCAGTGATCTACCAACCTATAGCAATCAGCCCCAGCATTTT
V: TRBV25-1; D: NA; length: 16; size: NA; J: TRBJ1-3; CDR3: CASSEYLWNSGNTIYF; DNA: TGTGCCAGCAGTGAATATTTGTGGAACTCTGGAAACACCATATATTTT
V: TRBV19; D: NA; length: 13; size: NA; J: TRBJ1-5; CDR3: CASSPQGGQPQHF; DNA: TGTGCCAGTAGTCCACAGGGAGGTCAGCCCCAGCATTTT
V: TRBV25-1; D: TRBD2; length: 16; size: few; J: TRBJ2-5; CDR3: CASRVSGGASRETQYF; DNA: TGTGCCAGCAGGGTGTCGGGAGGGGCGTCTCGGGAGACCCAGTACTTC
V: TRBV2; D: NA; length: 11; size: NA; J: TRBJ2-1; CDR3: CASSDGSIQFF; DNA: TGTGCCAGCAGTGATGGATCGATTCAGTTCTTC
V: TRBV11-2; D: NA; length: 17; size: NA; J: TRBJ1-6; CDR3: CASSLVAGTSYNSPLHF; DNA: TGTGCCAGCAGCTTAGTGGCAGGGACCTCCTATAATTCACCCCTCCACTTT
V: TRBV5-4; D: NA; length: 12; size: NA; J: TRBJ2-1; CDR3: CASSLDGSEQFF; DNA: TGTGCCAGCAGCTTGGATGGGAGTGAGCAGTTCTTC
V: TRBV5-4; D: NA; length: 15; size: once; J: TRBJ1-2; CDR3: CASRAGSEMYRGYTF; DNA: TGTGCCAGCAGGGCAGGGTCGGAGATGTATAGGGGCTACACCTTC
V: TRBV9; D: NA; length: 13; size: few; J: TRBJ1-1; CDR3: CASSVGSFDEAFF; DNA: TGTGCCAGCAGCGTAGGATCGTTTGATGAAGCTTTCTTT
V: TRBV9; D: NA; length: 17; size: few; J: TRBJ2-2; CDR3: CASSVGGLIINTGELFF; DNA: TGTGCCAGCAGCGTAGGAGGTCTTATTATTAACACCGGGGAGCTGTTTTTT
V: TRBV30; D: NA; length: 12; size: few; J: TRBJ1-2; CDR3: CAWSGADYGYTF; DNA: TGTGCCTGGAGTGGGGCAGACTATGGCTACACCTTC
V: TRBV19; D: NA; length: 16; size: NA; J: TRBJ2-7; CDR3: CASTTRDSDGAYEQYF; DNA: TGTGCCAGTACCACCCGGGACTCCGATGGGGCATACGAGCAGTACTTC
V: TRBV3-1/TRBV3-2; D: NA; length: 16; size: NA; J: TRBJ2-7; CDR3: CASSPRGSSRSYEQYF; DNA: TGTGCCAGCAGCCCCCGTGGGTCTAGCCGGTCCTACGAGCAGTACTTC
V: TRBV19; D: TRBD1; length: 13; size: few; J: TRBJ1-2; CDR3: CASSIRQGDGYTF; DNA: TGTGCCAGTAGTATCCGACAGGGGGATGGCTACACCTTC
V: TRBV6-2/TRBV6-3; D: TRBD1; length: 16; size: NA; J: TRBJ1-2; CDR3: CASSYNRDRGLYGYTF; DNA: TGTGCCAGCAGTTACAACCGGGACAGGGGTCTTTATGGCTACACCTTC
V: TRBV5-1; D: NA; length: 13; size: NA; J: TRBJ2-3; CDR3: CASSLQGTDTQYF; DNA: TGCGCCAGCAGCCTACAGGGAACAGATACGCAGTATTTT
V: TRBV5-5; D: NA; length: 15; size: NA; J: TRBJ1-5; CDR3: CASSQFGAPNQPQHF; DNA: TGTGCCAGCAGCCAGTTTGGGGCCCCCAATCAGCCCCAGCATTTT
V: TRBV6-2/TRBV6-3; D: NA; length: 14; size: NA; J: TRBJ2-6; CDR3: CASSYSSGANVLTF; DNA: TGTGCCAGCAGTTACAGCTCTGGGGCCAACGTCCTGACTTTC
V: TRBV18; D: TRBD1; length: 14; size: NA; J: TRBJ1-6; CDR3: CASSPGQGFSPLHF; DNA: TGTGCCAGCTCACCGGGACAGGGTTTTTCACCCCTCCACTTT
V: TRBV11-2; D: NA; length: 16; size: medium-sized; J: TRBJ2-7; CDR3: CASSRTLESFSYEQYF; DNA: TGTGCCAGCAGCAGGACTTTGGAGTCTTTCTCCTACGAGCAGTACTTC
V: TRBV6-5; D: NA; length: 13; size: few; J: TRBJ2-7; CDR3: CASTPDNTYEQYF; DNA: TGTGCCAGCACGCCGGACAATACCTACGAGCAGTACTTC
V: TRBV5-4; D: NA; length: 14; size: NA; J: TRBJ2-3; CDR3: CASSPSGGTDTQYF; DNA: TGTGCCAGCAGCCCTTCTGGGGGCACAGATACGCAGTATTTT
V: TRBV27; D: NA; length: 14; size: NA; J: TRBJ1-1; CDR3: CASSLSWGGTEAFF; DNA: TGTGCCAGCAGTTTATCGTGGGGGGGCACTGAAGCTTTCTTT
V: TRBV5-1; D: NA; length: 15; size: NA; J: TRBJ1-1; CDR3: CASSLSQRGNTEAFF; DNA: TGCGCCAGCAGCCTATCCCAAAGGGGAAACACTGAAGCTTTCTTT
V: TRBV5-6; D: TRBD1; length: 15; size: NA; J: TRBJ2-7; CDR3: CASSFDRSRGRGQYF; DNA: TGTGCCAGCAGCTTTGACAGGAGCAGGGGGCGAGGGCAGTACTTC
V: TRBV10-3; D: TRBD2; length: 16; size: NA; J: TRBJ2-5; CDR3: CAISESGAGVRETQYF; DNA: TGTGCCATCAGTGAGTCAGGCGCGGGAGTTAGGGAGACCCAGTACTTC
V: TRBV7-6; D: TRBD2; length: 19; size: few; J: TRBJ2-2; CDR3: CASSLVGTSGGLLTGELFF; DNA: TGTGCCAGCAGCTTAGTAGGAACTAGCGGGGGGCTCCTCACCGGGGAGCTGTTTTTT
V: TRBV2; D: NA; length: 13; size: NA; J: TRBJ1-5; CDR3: CASTGAEGQPQHF; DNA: TGTGCCAGCACGGGCGCGGAAGGTCAGCCCCAGCATTTT
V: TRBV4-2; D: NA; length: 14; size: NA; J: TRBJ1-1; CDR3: CASSQGALNTEAFF; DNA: TGTGCCAGCAGCCAAGGAGCCTTGAACACTGAAGCTTTCTTT
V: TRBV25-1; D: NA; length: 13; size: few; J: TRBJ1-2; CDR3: CASSDSEWGGYTF; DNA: TGTGCCAGCAGTGATTCCGAGTGGGGAGGCTACACCTTC
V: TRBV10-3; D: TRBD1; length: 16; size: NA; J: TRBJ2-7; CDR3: CAISDAGDRTSYEQYF; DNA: TGTGCCATCAGTGATGCCGGGGACAGGACCTCCTACGAGCAGTACTTC
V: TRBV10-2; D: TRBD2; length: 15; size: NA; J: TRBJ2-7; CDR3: CASRPGTSGGYEQYF; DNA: TGCGCCAGCAGACCCGGGACTAGCGGGGGCTACGAGCAGTACTTC
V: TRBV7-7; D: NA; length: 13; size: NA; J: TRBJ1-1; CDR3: CASSLSRSAEAFF; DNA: TGTGCCAGCAGCTTGAGCCGGTCCGCTGAAGCTTTCTTT
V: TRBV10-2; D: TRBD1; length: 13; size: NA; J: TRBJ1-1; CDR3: CASSGQGNTEAFF; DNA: TGCGCCAGCAGCGGACAGGGAAACACTGAAGCTTTCTTT
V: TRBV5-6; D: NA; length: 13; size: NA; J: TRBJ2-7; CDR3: CASSLTGGDEQYF; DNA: TGTGCCAGCAGCTTAACAGGAGGCGACGAGCAGTACTTC
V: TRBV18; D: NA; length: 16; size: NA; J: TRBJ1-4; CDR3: CASSPSSPGLDEKLFF; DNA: TGTGCCAGCTCACCGTCGTCTCCAGGTTTGGATGAAAAACTGTTTTTT
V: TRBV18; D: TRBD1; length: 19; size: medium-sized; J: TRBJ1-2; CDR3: CASSRTPGTGGSSNYGYTF; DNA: TGTGCCAGCTCTAGAACCCCCGGGACAGGGGGCAGCTCTAACTATGGCTACACCTTC
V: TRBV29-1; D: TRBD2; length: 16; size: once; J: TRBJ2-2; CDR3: CSVGLLAGGVTGELFF; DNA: TGCAGCGTTGGGTTGCTAGCGGGAGGGGTCACCGGGGAGCTGTTTTTT
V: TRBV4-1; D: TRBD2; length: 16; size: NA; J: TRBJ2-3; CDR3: CASSFSPGGITDTQYF; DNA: TGCGCCAGCAGCTTTAGCCCGGGGGGTATCACAGATACGCAGTATTTT
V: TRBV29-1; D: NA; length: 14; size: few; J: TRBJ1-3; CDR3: CSVKQGSSGNTIYF; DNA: TGCAGCGTTAAACAGGGTTCTTCTGGAAACACCATATATTTT
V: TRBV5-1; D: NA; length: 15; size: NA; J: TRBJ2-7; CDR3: CASSSSSLRADEQYF; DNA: TGCGCCAGCAGCTCCTCATCACTGAGAGCGGACGAGCAGTACTTC
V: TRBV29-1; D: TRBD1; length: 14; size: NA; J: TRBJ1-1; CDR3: CSARDSQVHTEAFF; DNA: TGCAGCGCTCGGGACAGCCAAGTTCACACTGAAGCTTTCTTT
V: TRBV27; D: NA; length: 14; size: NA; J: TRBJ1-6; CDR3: CASSSKALHSPLHF; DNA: TGTGCCAGCAGCTCTAAGGCCCTACATTCACCCCTCCACTTT
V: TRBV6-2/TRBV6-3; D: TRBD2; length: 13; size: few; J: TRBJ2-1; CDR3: CASSEREFHEQFF; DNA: TGTGCCAGCAGTGAGCGGGAGTTCCATGAGCAGTTCTTC
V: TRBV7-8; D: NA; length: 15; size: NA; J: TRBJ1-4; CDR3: CASSPQGRVREKLFF; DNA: TGTGCCAGCAGCCCTCAGGGCAGGGTCCGAGAAAAACTGTTTTTT
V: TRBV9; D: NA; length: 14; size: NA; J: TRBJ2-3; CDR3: CASSVGSVTDTQYF; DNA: TGTGCCAGCAGCGTTGGAAGTGTCACAGATACGCAGTATTTT
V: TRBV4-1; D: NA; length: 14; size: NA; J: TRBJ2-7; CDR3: CASSQGEGGYEQYF; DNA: TGCGCCAGCAGCCAAGGAGAGGGGGGCTACGAGCAGTACTTC
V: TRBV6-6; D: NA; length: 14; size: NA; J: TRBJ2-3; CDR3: CASRIRESTDTQYF; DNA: TGTGCCAGCAGAATCCGGGAAAGCACAGATACGCAGTATTTT
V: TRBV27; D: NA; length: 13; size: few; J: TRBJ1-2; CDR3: CATGVRGRDGYTF; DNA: TGTGCCACAGGGGTCAGGGGCCGGGACGGCTACACCTTC
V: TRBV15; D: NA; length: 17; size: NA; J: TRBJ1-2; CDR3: CATSRAGSTGGYYGYTF; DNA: TGTGCCACCAGCAGGGCGGGTTCAACGGGAGGGTACTATGGCTACACCTTC
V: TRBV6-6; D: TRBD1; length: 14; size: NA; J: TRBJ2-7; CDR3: CASSPDRVSDEQYF; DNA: TGTGCCAGCAGCCCAGACAGGGTAAGCGACGAGCAGTACTTC
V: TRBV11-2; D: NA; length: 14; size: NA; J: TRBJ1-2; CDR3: CASSPRGGAEGYTF; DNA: TGTGCCAGCAGCCCCCGGGGGGGGGCGGAAGGCTACACCTTC
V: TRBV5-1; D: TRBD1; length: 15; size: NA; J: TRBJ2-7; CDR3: CASSVGTAISYEQYF; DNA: TGCGCCAGCAGCGTGGGGACAGCTATCTCCTACGAGCAGTACTTC
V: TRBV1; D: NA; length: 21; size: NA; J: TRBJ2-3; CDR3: CTSSQLRVGTSGKRSTDTQYF; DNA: TGCACCAGCAGCCAATTAAGGGTTGGGACTAGCGGGAAACGAAGCACAGATACGCAGTATTTT
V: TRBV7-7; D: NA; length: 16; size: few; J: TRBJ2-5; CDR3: CASSLGRLVLGETQYF; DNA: TGTGCCAGCAGCTTAGGAAGACTAGTGTTGGGAGAGACCCAGTACTTC